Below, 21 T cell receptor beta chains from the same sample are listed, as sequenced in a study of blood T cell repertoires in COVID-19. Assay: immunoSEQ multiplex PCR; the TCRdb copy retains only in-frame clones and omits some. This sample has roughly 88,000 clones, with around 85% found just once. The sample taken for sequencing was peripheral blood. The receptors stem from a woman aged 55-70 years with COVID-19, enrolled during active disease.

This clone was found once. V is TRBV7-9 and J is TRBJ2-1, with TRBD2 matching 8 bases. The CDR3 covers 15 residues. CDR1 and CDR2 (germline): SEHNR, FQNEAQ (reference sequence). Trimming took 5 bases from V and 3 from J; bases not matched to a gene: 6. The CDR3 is CASSKSGGHYNEQFF. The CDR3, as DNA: TGTGCCAGCAGCAAAAGCGGGGGCCACTACAATGAGCAGTTCTTC.

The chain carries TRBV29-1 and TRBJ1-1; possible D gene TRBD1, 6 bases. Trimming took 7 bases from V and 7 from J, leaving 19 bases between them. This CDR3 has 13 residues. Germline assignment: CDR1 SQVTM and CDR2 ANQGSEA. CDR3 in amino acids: CSAYPDSLIEAFF. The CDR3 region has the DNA TGCAGCGCCTACCCGGACAGTCTTATTGAAGCTTTCTTT.

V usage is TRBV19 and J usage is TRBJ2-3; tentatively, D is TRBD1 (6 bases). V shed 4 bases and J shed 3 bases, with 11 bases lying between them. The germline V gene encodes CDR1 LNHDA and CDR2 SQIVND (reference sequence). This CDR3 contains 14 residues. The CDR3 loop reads CASSTQGWTDTQYF. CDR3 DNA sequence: TGTGCCAGTAGTACCCAGGGGTGGACAGATACGCAGTATTTT.

Written as DNA, the CDR3 is TGTGCCAGCCACGGACAGTCCTATGGCTACACCTTC. This encodes CASHGQSYGYTF. The chain combines TRBV18 with TRBJ1-2; the D gene is possibly TRBD1 (6 bases). Germline lookup yields CDR1 KGHSH and CDR2 LQKENI. The V gene lost 8 bases and the J gene lost 4 bases, with 11 bases spanning the gap. The CDR3 runs to 12 residues.

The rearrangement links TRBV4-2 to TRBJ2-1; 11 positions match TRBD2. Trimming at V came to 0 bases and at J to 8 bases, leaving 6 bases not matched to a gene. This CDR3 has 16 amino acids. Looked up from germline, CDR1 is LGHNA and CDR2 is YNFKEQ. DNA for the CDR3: TGTGCCAGCAGCCAAGATGAGCTAGCGGGGGGTGATGAGCAGTTCTTC. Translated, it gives CASSQDELAGGDEQFF.

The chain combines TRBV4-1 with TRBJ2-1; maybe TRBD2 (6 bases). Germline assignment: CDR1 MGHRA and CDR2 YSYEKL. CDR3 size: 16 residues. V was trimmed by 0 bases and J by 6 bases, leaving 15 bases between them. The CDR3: CASSQDKTSRGNEQFF. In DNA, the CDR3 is TGCGCCAGCAGCCAAGATAAGACTAGTCGTGGCAATGAGCAGTTCTTC.

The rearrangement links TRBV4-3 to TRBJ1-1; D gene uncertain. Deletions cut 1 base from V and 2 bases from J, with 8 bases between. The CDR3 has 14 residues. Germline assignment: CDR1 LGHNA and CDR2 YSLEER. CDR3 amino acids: CASSQGRTNTEAFF. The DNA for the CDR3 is TGCGCCAGCAGCCAAGGTCGGACTAACACTGAAGCTTTCTTT.

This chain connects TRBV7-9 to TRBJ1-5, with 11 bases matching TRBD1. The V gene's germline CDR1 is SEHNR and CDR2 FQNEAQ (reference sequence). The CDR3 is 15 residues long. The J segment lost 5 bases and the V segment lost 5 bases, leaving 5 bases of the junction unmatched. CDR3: CASSRGQGAYQPQHF. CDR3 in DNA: TGTGCCAGCAGCCGCGGACAGGGGGCCTATCAGCCCCAGCATTTT. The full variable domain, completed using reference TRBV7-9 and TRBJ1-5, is DTGVSQNPRHKITKRGQNVTFRCDPISEHNRLYWYRQTLGQGPEFLTYFQNEAQLEKSRLLSDRFSAERPKGSFSTLEIQRTEQGDSAMYLCASSRGQGAYQPQHFGDGTRLSIL.

The DNA for the CDR3 is TGTGCCAGTAGTACTACCCCACTACGGGAAAATCAGCCCCAGCATTTT. Protein sequence: CASSTTPLRENQPQHF. V is TRBV19 and J is TRBJ1-5; D not resolved. CDR1 is LNHDA, CDR2 SQIVND, per germline (reference sequence). The CDR3 totals 16 residues. V dropped 4 bases and J dropped 4 bases, with 17 bases sitting between them. The full variable domain, its missing parts supplied by reference TRBV19 and TRBJ1-5, is DGGITQSPKYLFRKEGQNVTLSCEQNLNHDAMYWYRQDPGQGLRLIYYSQIVNDFQKGDIAEGYSVSREKKESFPLTVTSAQKNPTAFYLCASSTTPLRENQPQHFGDGTRLSIL.

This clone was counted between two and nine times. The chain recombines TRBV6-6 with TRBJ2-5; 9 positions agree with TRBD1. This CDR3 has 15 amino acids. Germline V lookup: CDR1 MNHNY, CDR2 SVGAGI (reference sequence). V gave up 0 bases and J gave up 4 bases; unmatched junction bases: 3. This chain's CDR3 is CASSYSRDRAETQYF. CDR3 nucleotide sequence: TGTGCCAGCAGTTACTCGAGGGACAGGGCAGAGACCCAGTACTTC.

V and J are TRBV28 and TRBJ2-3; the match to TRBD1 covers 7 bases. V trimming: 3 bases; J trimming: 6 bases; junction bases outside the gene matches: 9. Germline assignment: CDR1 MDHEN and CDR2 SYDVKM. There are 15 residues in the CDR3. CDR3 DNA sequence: TGTGCCAGCAGTTTGGGACAGCAAGGTCCCGATACGCAGTATTTT. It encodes CASSLGQQGPDTQYF.

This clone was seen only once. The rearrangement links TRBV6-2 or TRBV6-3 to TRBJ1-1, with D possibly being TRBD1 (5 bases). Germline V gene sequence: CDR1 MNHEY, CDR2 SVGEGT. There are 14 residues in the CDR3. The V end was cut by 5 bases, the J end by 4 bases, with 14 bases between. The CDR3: CASSNLAGFTEAFF. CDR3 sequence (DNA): TGTGCCAGCAGTAACCTGGCAGGGTTCACTGAAGCTTTCTTT.

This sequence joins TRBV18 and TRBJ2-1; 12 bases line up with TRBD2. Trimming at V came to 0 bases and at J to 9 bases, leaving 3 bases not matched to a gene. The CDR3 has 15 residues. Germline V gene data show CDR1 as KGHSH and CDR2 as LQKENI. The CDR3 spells CASSPPTSGGPEQFF. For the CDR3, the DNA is TGTGCCAGCTCACCACCGACTAGCGGGGGTCCTGAGCAGTTCTTC.

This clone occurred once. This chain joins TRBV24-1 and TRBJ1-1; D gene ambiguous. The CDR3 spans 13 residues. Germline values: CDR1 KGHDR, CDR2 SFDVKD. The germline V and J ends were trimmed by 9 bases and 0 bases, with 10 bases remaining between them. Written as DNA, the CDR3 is TGTGCCACCTCCGACACCTTGAACACTGAAGCTTTCTTT. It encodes CATSDTLNTEAFF.

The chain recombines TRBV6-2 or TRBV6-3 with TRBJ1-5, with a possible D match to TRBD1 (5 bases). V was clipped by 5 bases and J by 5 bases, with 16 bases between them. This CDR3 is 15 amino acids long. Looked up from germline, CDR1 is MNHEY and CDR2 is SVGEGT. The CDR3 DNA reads TGTGCCAGCAGTGCACAGGACGGTCCTCATCAGCCCCAGCATTTT. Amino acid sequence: CASSAQDGPHQPQHF.

CDR3 in amino acids: CASSWGTGHEKLFF. The DNA for the CDR3 is TGTGCCAGCAGTTGGGGGACAGGCCATGAAAAACTGTTTTTT. V and J are TRBV6-5 and TRBJ1-4, with 8 bases identical to TRBD1. The CDR3 spans 14 residues. Germline V CDR1 and CDR2: MNHEY, SVGAGI. The V and J ends lost 4 bases and 6 bases, in that order; junction bases with no gene match: 4.

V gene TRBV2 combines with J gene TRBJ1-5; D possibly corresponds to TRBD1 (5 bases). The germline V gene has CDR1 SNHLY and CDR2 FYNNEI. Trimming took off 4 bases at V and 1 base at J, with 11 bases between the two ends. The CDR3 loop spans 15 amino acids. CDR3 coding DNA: TGTGCCAGCAGTGGGGCCCAGGGCAGCAATCAGCCCCAGCATTTT. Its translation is CASSGAQGSNQPQHF.

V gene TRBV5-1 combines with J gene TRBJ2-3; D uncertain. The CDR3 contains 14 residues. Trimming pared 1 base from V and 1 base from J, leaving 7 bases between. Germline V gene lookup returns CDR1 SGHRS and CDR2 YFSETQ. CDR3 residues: CASSLFPGTDTQYF. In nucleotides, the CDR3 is TGCGCCAGCAGCTTGTTTCCAGGCACAGATACGCAGTATTTT.

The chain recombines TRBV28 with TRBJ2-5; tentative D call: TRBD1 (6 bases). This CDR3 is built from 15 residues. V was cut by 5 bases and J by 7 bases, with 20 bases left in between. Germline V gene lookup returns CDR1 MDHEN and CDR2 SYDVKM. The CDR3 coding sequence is TGTGCCAGCAGTCCGGGGACACCATCGAGAGGGACCCAGTACTTC. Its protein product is CASSPGTPSRGTQYF.

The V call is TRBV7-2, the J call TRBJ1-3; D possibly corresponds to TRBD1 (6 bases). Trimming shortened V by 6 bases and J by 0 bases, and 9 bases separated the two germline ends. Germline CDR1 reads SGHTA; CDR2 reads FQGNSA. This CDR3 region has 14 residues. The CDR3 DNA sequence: TGTGCCAGCAGGGAAGGGGGCTCTGGAAACACCATATATTTT. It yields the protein CASREGGSGNTIYF. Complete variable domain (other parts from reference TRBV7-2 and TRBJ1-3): GAGVSQSPSNKVTEKGKDVELRCDPISGHTALYWYRQSLGQGLEFLIYFQGNSAPDKSGLPSDRFSAERTGGSVSTLTIQRTQQEDSAVYLCASREGGSGNTIYFGEGSWLTVV.

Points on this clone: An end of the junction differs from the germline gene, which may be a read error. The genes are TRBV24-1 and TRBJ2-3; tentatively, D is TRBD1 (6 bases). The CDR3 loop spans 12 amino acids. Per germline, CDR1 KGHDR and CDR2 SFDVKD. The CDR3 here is CATSDWTETQYF. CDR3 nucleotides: TGTGCCACCAGTGACTGGACAGAAACGCAGTATTTT.